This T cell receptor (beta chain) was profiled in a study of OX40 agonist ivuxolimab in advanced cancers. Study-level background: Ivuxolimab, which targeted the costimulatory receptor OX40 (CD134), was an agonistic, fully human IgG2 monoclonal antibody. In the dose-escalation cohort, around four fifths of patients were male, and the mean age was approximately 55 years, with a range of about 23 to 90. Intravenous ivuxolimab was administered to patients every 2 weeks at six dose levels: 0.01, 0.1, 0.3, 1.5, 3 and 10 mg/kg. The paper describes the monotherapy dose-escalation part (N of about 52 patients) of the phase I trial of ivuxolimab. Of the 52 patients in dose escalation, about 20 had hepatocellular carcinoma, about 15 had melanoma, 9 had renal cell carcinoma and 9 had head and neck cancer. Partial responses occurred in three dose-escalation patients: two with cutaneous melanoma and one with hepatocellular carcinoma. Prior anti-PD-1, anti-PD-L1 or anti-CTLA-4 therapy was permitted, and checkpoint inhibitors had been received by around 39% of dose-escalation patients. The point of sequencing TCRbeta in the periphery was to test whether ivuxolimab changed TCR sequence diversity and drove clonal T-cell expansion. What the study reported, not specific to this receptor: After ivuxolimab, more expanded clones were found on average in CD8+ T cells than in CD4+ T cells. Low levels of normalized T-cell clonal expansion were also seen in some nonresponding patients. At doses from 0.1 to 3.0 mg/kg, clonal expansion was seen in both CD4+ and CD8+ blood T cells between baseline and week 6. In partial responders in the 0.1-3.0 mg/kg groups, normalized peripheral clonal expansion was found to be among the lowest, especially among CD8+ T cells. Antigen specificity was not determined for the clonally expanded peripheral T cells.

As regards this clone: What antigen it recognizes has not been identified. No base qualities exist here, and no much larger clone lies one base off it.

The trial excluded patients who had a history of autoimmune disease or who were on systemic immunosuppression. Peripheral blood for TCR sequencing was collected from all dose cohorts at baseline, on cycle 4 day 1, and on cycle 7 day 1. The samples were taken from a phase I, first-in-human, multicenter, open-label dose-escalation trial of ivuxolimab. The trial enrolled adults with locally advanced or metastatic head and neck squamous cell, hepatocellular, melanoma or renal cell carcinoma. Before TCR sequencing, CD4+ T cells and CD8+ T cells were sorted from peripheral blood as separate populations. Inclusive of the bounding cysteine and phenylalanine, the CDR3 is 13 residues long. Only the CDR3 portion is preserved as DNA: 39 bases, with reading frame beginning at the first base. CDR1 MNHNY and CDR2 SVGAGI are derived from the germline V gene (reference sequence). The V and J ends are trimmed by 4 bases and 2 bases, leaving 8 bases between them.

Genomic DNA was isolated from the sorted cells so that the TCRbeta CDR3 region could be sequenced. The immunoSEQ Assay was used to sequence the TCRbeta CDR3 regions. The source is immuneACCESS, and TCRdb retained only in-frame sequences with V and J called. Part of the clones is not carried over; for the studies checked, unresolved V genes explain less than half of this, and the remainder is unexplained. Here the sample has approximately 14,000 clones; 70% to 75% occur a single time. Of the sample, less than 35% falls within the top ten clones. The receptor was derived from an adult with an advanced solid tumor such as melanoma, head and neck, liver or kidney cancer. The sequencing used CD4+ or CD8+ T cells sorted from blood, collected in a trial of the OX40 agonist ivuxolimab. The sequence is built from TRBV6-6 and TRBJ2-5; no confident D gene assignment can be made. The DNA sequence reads TGTGCCAGCAGTTTGTTGGGGCAAGAGACCCAGTACTTC. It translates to CASSLLGQETQYF.